Listed below are T cell receptor beta chains from one sample, sequenced in a study of T cells after yellow fever vaccination. MiXCR, run by TCRdb on the 5' RACE reads, gives a single entry per CDR3 protein. This sample carries 100,000 to 150,000 distinct CDR3 sequences, roughly 15% of them seen once, and the ten largest clones take roughly 44%. This material consisted of CD8+ T cells sorted from PBMCs, taken 5 days after the yellow fever booster vaccination. The receptors shown here come from a man younger than 30 who received the YFV17D yellow fever vaccine. Both conserved end residues are part of each CDR3. A D gene is named only where the DNA matches it firmly. Clone sizes are given selectively: once, few, many, or a class where the clone is expanded.

len,v_gene,d_gene,j_gene,abundance,CDR3nt,CDR3aa
15,TRBV24-1,.,TRBJ2-2,many,TGTGCCACCAGTGATACCGGGACTGACACCGGGGAGCTGTTTTTT,CATSDTGTDTGELFF
14,TRBV27,.,TRBJ1-1,few,TGTGCCAGCAGTCCCTGGGTGGGGAACACTGAAGCTTTCTTT,CASSPWVGNTEAFF
15,TRBV6-2/TRBV6-3,.,TRBJ1-5,many,TGTGCCAGCAGCTGGGACGATGGGGGCAATCAGCCCCAGCATTTT,CASSWDDGGNQPQHF
22,TRBV6-2/TRBV6-3,.,TRBJ1-5,.,TGTGCCAGCAGTACCGGACGTTATCAGGGACGGGCTAATGTTTATAGCAATCAGCCCCAGCATTTT,CASSTGRYQGRANVYSNQPQHF
16,TRBV7-9,.,TRBJ2-3,few,TGTGCCAGCAGCTCAGATGCTCGGACTAACACAGATACGCAGTATTTT,CASSSDARTNTDTQYF
16,TRBV4-3,.,TRBJ2-1,many,TGCGCCAGCAGCCAAGAAATGGGGAGCGCATACAATGAGCAGTTCTTC,CASSQEMGSAYNEQFF
14,TRBV5-1,.,TRBJ2-1,.,TGCGCCAGCAGCTTGGAACCCCCGGGGGCAGAGCAGTTCTTC,CASSLEPPGAEQFF
14,TRBV7-9,.,TRBJ2-1,.,TGTGCCAGCAGCTTAATTGGGTCCTACAATGAGCAGTTCTTC,CASSLIGSYNEQFF
16,TRBV12-3/TRBV12-4,.,TRBJ2-5,.,TGTGCCAGCAGTTTAGCGAGACCGGGGAACCGAGAGACCCAGTACTTC,CASSLARPGNRETQYF
15,TRBV5-1,TRBD2,TRBJ2-7,.,TGCGCCAGCAGCTTCTTAGGCGGGGGGGCCTACGAGCAGTACTTC,CASSFLGGGAYEQYF
15,TRBV6-5,.,TRBJ1-2,.,TGTGCCAGCAGTCCACAGGGTTCCGCATATTATGGCTACACCTTC,CASSPQGSAYYGYTF
14,TRBV4-3,.,TRBJ2-6,many,TGCGCCAGCAGCCTCAATACTGGGGCCAACGTCCTGACTTTC,CASSLNTGANVLTF
12,TRBV12-3/TRBV12-4,.,TRBJ1-2,.,TGTGCCAGCACTAAGACAGGCGGCGGCTACACCTTC,CASTKTGGGYTF
14,TRBV27,.,TRBJ1-5,.,TGTGCCAGCAGTTTAACGAGAAGCAATCAGCCCCAGCATTTT,CASSLTRSNQPQHF
14,TRBV27,.,TRBJ2-3,few,TGTGCCAGCAGTTTTATTATGAGGACAGATACGCAGTATTTT,CASSFIMRTDTQYF
13,TRBV11-2,.,TRBJ2-5,many,TGTGCCAGCAGCTTATGGATGGAAGAGACCCAGTACTTC,CASSLWMEETQYF
15,TRBV20-1,TRBD2,TRBJ2-1,few,TGCAGTGCTAGGGAACTAGCGGGGGGCTTGAATGAGCAGTTCTTC,CSARELAGGLNEQFF
14,TRBV20-1,.,TRBJ1-6,few,TGCAGTGCCCCCCCGGAGGGGCACGGTTCACCCCTCCACTTT,CSAPPEGHGSPLHF
15,TRBV3-1,.,TRBJ2-3,few,TGTGCCAGCAGCCAAGGCGTGACCCGCACAGATACGCAGTATTTT,CASSQGVTRTDTQYF
17,TRBV5-6,.,TRBJ2-1,few,TGTGCCAGCAGCTTGGAAGAGGCGTCAAGCTCCTACAATGAGCAGTTCTTC,CASSLEEASSSYNEQFF
15,TRBV5-4,TRBD1,TRBJ2-7,.,TGTGCCAGCAGCGACGGACAGGGTGGAGGCTACGAGCAGTACTTC,CASSDGQGGGYEQYF
16,TRBV7-8,TRBD2,TRBJ2-2,few,TGTGCCAGCAGCTTAGTAGCGGGGGTGATCACCGGGGAGCTGTTTTTT,CASSLVAGVITGELFF
16,TRBV3-1,.,TRBJ1-3,many,TGTGCCAGCAGCCAGACAGGACTTATCTCTGGAAACACCATATATTTT,CASSQTGLISGNTIYF
16,TRBV4-1,.,TRBJ2-5,.,TGCGCCAGCAGCCTCCGGGGGTATGGGGTCCAAGAGACCCAGTACTTC,CASSLRGYGVQETQYF
12,TRBV29-1,.,TRBJ2-1,few,TGCAGCGTTGTCAGGGGTGACAATGAGCAGTTCTTC,CSVVRGDNEQFF
15,TRBV15,.,TRBJ1-2,few,TGTGCCACCAGCAGAACCCGGGGACTAGGGTATGGCTACACCTTC,CATSRTRGLGYGYTF
14,TRBV3-1,.,TRBJ2-1,few,TGTGCCAGCAGCCAAGATTTAGGCCAGGCAGAGCAGTTCTTC,CASSQDLGQAEQFF
16,TRBV7-9,TRBD2,TRBJ2-3,.,TGTGCCAGCAGCTTAACTAGCGGGGGGGCTACAGATACGCAGTATTTT,CASSLTSGGATDTQYF
14,TRBV5-1,.,TRBJ2-7,many,TGCGCCAGCAGCTCCAGGGAACTCGGCTACGAGCAGTACTTC,CASSSRELGYEQYF
16,TRBV12-5,TRBD1,TRBJ2-5,few,TGTGCTAGTGCCCCCCCCGGGACAGGGGACCAAGAGACCCAGTACTTC,CASAPPGTGDQETQYF
17,TRBV7-2,TRBD2,TRBJ2-5,few,TGTGCCAGCAGCCACAACGGGGGACTAGCGGGGGTTGAGACCCAGTACTTC,CASSHNGGLAGVETQYF
13,TRBV29-1,.,TRBJ1-2,.,TGCAGCGTTGGTCTTTACAGTCACTATGGCTACACCTTC,CSVGLYSHYGYTF
14,TRBV11-2,.,TRBJ2-1,many,TGTGCCAGCAGCTTAGTAATCGACCACAATGAGCAGTTCTTC,CASSLVIDHNEQFF
15,TRBV6-1,TRBD2,TRBJ2-3,many,TGTGCCAGCAGTGAAGGGACTAGCCACACAGATACGCAGTATTTT,CASSEGTSHTDTQYF
12,TRBV6-6,.,TRBJ2-3,many,TGTGCCAGCAGTCGCTCCGATTTCGCGCAGTATTTT,CASSRSDFAQYF
12,TRBV29-1,TRBD1,TRBJ2-1,many,TGCAGCACAGAGACAGGGGATAATGAGCAGTTCTTC,CSTETGDNEQFF
11,TRBV30,TRBD1,TRBJ1-2,few,TGTGCCTGGGACAGGGGATATGGCTACACCTTC,CAWDRGYGYTF
20,TRBV5-1,TRBD2,TRBJ2-1,many,TGCGCCAGCAGCCTAAGACTAGCGGGGTATACCCGGAGCTCCTACAATGAGCAGTTCTTC,CASSLRLAGYTRSSYNEQFF
16,TRBV5-6,.,TRBJ1-5,.,TGTGCCAGCAGCTCCCTAGGAGGCCCTAGCAATCAGCCCCAGCATTTT,CASSSLGGPSNQPQHF
16,TRBV20-1,TRBD2,TRBJ2-1,few,TGCAGTGCTAGAGATCTAGCGGGGGTCCCATACAATGAGCAGTTCTTC,CSARDLAGVPYNEQFF
15,TRBV4-1,.,TRBJ2-2,few,TGCGCCAGCAGCCACCGGGACAGCGGGACCGGGGAGCTGTTTTTT,CASSHRDSGTGELFF
16,TRBV4-3,.,TRBJ2-1,few,TGCGCCAGCAGCCAAGATAACGATCCTATCCGGGATGAGCAGTTCTTC,CASSQDNDPIRDEQFF
15,TRBV9,.,TRBJ2-1,.,TGTGCCAGCAGCGCCCGGGGGGGGACAGACAATGAGCAGTTCTTC,CASSARGGTDNEQFF
15,TRBV2,.,TRBJ2-2,many,TGTGCCAGCAGTGAAGGGTCAACGAACACCGGGGAGCTGTTTTTT,CASSEGSTNTGELFF
12,TRBV20-1,TRBD1,TRBJ1-2,few,TGCAGTGCTATACAGGGGGCCTGGGGCTACACCTTC,CSAIQGAWGYTF
12,TRBV7-8,.,TRBJ2-5,few,TGTGCCAGCAGCGGGGCTGTGGAGACCCAGTACTTC,CASSGAVETQYF
15,TRBV4-1,TRBD1,TRBJ1-5,.,TGCGCCAGCAGCCAAAGGGACAGGGAGGGTCAGCCCCAGCATTTT,CASSQRDREGQPQHF
14,TRBV29-1,.,TRBJ1-2,few,TGCAGCGTTGGTGATGACGGGGGTCTTTATGGCTACACCTTC,CSVGDDGGLYGYTF
16,TRBV7-9,.,TRBJ2-2,few,TGTGCCAGCAGCTTCCGGGTTGGGGATCCCACCGGGGAGCTGTTTTTT,CASSFRVGDPTGELFF
13,TRBV6-5,.,TRBJ1-2,.,TGTGCCAGCAGTAACGACCGGGCGGGGGGCTACACCTTC,CASSNDRAGGYTF
14,TRBV5-4,.,TRBJ2-6,many,TGTGCCAGCAGCTTTGGCCCCGGGGCCAACGTCCTGACTTTC,CASSFGPGANVLTF
14,TRBV29-1,.,TRBJ2-5,.,TGCAGCGTTGAATCCCAGTCCAATCAAGAGACCCAGTACTTC,CSVESQSNQETQYF
12,TRBV19,.,TRBJ1-2,many,TGTGCCAGTGAGACCTGGGTGAATGGCTACACCTTC,CASETWVNGYTF
14,TRBV29-1,TRBD2,TRBJ2-5,.,TGCAGCGTTGAAGGTCAGGGAGGGCAAGAGACCCAGTACTTC,CSVEGQGGQETQYF
13,TRBV2,.,TRBJ1-1,.,TGTGCCAGCACTACTGGGGGGTTGGCTGAAGCTTTCTTT,CASTTGGLAEAFF
17,TRBV29-1,TRBD1,TRBJ2-2,few,TGCAGCGTTGGCCCGGCCTTGGACGGGACAGACACCGGGGAGCTGTTTTTT,CSVGPALDGTDTGELFF
15,TRBV7-6,TRBD1,TRBJ2-3,few,TGTGCCAGCAGCTGGCAGGGGGCCAACACAGATACGCAGTATTTT,CASSWQGANTDTQYF
15,TRBV15,.,TRBJ2-3,.,TGTGCCACCAGCAGAGGGACGGGAAACACAGATACGCAGTATTTT,CATSRGTGNTDTQYF
15,TRBV7-9,.,TRBJ1-1,few,TGTGCCAGCGAAGCGAGGGCAAGAGAGAACACTGAAGCTTTCTTT,CASEARARENTEAFF